This paragraph reports one T cell receptor (beta chain). This record comes from a study of blood T cell repertoires in COVID-19. Whole-study context: Sample material is recorded as cDNA or gDNA derived from T cells, B-cell-depleted T cells, or PBMCs.

Study processing details: Estimation of nucleated cell counts was performed using reference gene primer amplification. The protocol was immunoSEQ multiplex PCR, while the TCRdb copy is restricted to in-frame clones and leaves out a portion. V and J calls and clone size follow that table, whereas D and trimming were derived from the DNA. Found here are over 60,000 clones, roughly 82% of them singletons; the top ten hold approximately 14%. CDR1 is SGDLS and CDR2 is YYNGEE in the germline V gene. This CDR3 comprises 15 residues. V dropped 2 bases and J dropped 11 bases, with 22 bases sitting between them.

Material: peripheral blood. This clonotype was sampled from a woman older than 75 with acute or convalescent COVID-19. V and J are TRBV9 and TRBJ1-2; D possibly corresponds to TRBD1 (6 bases). CDR3 amino acids: CASSVYDRRNMRYTF. CDR3 nucleotide sequence: TGTGCCAGCAGCGTTTACGACAGGCGGAATATGCGGTACACCTTC.